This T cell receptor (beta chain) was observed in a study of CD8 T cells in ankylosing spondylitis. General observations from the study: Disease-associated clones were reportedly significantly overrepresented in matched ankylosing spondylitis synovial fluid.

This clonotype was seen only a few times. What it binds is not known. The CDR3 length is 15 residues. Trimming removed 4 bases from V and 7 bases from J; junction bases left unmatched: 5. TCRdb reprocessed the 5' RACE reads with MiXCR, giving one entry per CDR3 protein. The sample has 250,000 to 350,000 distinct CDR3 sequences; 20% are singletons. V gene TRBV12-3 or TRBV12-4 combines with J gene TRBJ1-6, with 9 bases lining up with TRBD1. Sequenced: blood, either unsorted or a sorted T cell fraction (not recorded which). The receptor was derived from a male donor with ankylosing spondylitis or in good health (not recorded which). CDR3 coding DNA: TGTGCCAGCAGTTCACAGGGGGCAGGAAATTCACCCCTCCACTTT. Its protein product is CASSSQGAGNSPLHF.